This TCR beta chain originates from a study of CD8 T cells in ankylosing spondylitis. Of note for this clonotype: The antigen is unknown.

The germline V and J ends were trimmed by 4 bases and 1 base, with 11 bases remaining between them. The CDR3 runs 14 residues. CDR1 is SGHRS, CDR2 YFSETQ, per germline. Via MiXCR, TCRdb re-called the 5' RACE reads, giving one row per CDR3 protein. The sample consists of 85,000 to 100,000 distinct CDR3 sequences, roughly 8.8% of them appearing once. Findings of the study overall: Significant enrichment of disease-linked clones was reportedly seen in matched ankylosing spondylitis synovial fluid.

This chain uses TRBV5-1 with TRBJ2-5; TRBD2 might be the D (5 bases). Sequencing was performed on blood, either unsorted or a sorted T cell fraction (not recorded which). This receptor was taken from a male donor with ankylosing spondylitis or in good health (not recorded which). In nucleotides, the CDR3 is TGCGCCAGCAGCCCTAGCCCAATCCAAGAGACCCAGTACTTC. Translated, it gives CASSPSPIQETQYF.